This entry is about one TCR beta chain. The antigen is undetermined. The assay was immunoSEQ multiplex PCR, and TCRdb's table has in-frame clones only and misses some. The sample records some 120,000 clones, 89% being singletons. The sample originates from a study of T cell responses to AZD1222 COVID-19 vaccine. The CDR3 consists of 16 residues. The V end lost 0 bases, the J end lost 7 bases, and 18 bases lay between the germline ends. Germline-derived CDR1 and CDR2 are MNHNS and SASEGT. Study-wide findings and caveats: Donors were mostly white British, more females; clonal diversity possibly underestimated.

V usage is TRBV6-1 and J usage is TRBJ1-2, with TRBD1 as a possible D gene (6 bases). The sequence derives from an adult in good health. The specimen comprised peripheral blood, sampled on day 0 of AZD1222 vaccination. CDR3 sequence reads: CASSEADPGAQGGYTF. The CDR3 bases are TGTGCCAGCAGTGAAGCGGATCCGGGGGCGCAGGGTGGCTACACCTTC.